The clone carrying this T cell receptor beta chain has only a few counts. Each CDR3 protein is one row after TCRdb ran MiXCR on the 5' RACE reads. The data contain some 570,000 distinct CDR3 sequences, 20% to 25% of them seen just once; the ten biggest clones take up 0.45% to 0.5%. The data originate from a study of identical twins. The CDR3 is 13 residues long. Germline CDR1 is SNHLY and CDR2 is FYNNEI. V was clipped by 3 bases and J by 4 bases, with 10 bases between them. This same sample was also taken into another study, of yellow fever vaccine responses in identical twins.

Sequenced: CD4+ T cells sorted from blood. The gene calls are TRBV2 and TRBJ2-7; D unclear. The TCR originated in a woman between 18 and 29 years old in good health. The CDR3 sequence is CASSDGQRYEQYF. The CDR3 bases are TGTGCCAGCAGTGATGGGCAGAGATACGAGCAGTACTTC.